This T cell receptor beta chain was documented in a study of blood T cells in healthy people across ages. Primers used in a second PCR of roughly 6 to 12 cycles were a sample-barcoded 5' primer and a J-beta primer mix. In TCRdb, the 5' RACE reads were re-called with MiXCR into one record per CDR3 protein. The table lists some 1.5 million distinct CDR3 sequences, over 25% of them singletons. From germline, CDR1 is MDHEN and CDR2 SYDVKM. The length of the CDR3 is 11 residues. Source material: blood. The chain combines TRBV28 with TRBJ1-5, with D tentatively TRBD1 (6 bases). The sequence derives from a woman in her 30s in good health. The CDR3 is CATGRGQPQHF. The CDR3 DNA sequence: TGTGCAACAGGGCGGGGTCAGCCCCAGCATTTT.